Presented here are 3 T cell receptor beta chains from one specimen sequenced in a study of prognosis after radiotherapy for stage I lung cancer. The genomic DNA TCR beta CDR3 region underwent two rounds of multiplex PCR. Each TRBV and TRBJ gene had its own primer in the first PCR round. TCRdb fed the multiplex PCR reads into MiXCR, producing one record per CDR3 protein. The sample consists of approximately 35,000 distinct CDR3 sequences, more than 30% of them appearing once. The sample consisted of PBMCs, taken before or after stereotactic body radiation therapy (not recorded which). The receptors come from a donor aged 50 or older with non-small cell lung cancer.

Ten or more counts support this clonotype. This sequence joins TRBV6-1 and TRBJ1-2, with a weak D call TRBD1 (5 bases). The CDR3 consists of 15 residues. V was cut by 6 bases and J by 5 bases, with 19 bases left in between. Germline V lookup: CDR1 MNHNS, CDR2 SASEGT. The CDR3 region is CASRPPAGSRYGYTF. The CDR3 nucleotides read TGTGCCAGCAGGCCACCAGCAGGGAGTCGGTATGGCTACACCTTC.

On this clonotype: The junction and the germline gene differ at one end; a read error may be behind it. The chain links TRBV6-1 to TRBJ1-6, with TRBD1 matching over 7 bases. The CDR3 sequence is 16 residues long. Germline values: CDR1 MNHNS, CDR2 SASEGT. The CDR3: CASRGYRGGLDSPIHF. DNA of the CDR3: TGTGCCAGCAGGGGGTACAGGGGAGGGCTGGATTCACCCATCCACTTT.

This clonotype was recorded once. The V and J genes are TRBV7-2 and TRBJ1-2; D is unclear. This CDR3 contains 13 residues. V was trimmed by 5 bases and J by 5 bases, leaving 12 bases between them. Germline CDR1 SGHTA, CDR2 FQGNSA. The CDR3 spells CASSESGIYGYTF. CDR3 coding DNA: TGTGCCAGCAGCGAATCAGGTATATATGGCTACACCTTC.